This T cell receptor beta chain is drawn from a study of vaccination and CD4 T cells after COVID-19. Between the trimmed V and J ends, which lost 0 bases and 4 bases, there was a span of 6 bases. The length of the CDR3 is 14 residues. Cultured CD4+ T cell DNA was sequenced using the Oncomine TCR Beta short-read assay. TCRdb processed the PCR reads anew with MiXCR; each CDR3 protein has one entry. The data show some 12,000 distinct CDR3 sequences, with over 40% seen just once and roughly 20% held by the top ten. Treatment noted: approximately nine-day PBMC culture with coronavirus spike peptide pools or control peptides (ViraFEST assay). This clonotype was seen only a few times. As yet, its antigen is unknown.

This sequence originates from a human donor who had recovered from COVID-19. The material sequenced was CD4+ T cells from blood, cultured in vitro. The chain links TRBV12-3 or TRBV12-4 to TRBJ2-2; the D gene is possibly TRBD2 (5 bases). This chain's CDR3 is CASSLAGSTGELFF. Written as DNA, the CDR3 is TGTGCCAGCAGTTTAGCAGGGAGCACCGGGGAGCTGTTTTTT.